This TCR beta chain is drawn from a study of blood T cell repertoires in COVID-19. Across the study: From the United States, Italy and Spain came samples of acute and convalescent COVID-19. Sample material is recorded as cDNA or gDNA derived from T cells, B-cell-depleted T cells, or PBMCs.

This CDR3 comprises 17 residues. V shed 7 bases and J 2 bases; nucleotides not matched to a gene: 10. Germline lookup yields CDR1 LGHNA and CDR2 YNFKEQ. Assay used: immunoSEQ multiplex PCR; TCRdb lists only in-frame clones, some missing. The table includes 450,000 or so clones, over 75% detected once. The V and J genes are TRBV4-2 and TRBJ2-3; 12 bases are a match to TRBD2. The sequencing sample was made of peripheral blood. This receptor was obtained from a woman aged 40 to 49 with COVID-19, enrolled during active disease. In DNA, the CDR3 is TGTGCCAGCAACCCTACGACTAGCGGGGGAGTCACAGATACGCAGTATTTT. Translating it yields CASNPTTSGGVTDTQYF.